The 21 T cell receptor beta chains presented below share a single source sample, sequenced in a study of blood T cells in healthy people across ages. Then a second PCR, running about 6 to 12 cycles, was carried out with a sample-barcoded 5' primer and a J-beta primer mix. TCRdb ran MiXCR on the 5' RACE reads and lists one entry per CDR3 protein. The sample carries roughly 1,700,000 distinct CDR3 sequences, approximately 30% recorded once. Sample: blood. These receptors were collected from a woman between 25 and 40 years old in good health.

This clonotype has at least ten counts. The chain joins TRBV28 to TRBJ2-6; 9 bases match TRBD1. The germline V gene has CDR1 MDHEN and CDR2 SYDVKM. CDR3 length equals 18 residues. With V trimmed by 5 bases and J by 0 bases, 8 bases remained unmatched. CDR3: CASSGRQGDSSGANVLTF. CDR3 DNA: TGTGCCAGCAGTGGGCGACAGGGGGATAGCTCTGGGGCCAACGTCCTGACTTTC.

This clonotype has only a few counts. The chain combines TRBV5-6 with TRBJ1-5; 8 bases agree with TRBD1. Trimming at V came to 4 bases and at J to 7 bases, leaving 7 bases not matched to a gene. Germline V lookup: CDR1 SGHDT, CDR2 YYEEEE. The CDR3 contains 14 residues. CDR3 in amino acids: CASSGTGSGQPQHF. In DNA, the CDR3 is TGTGCCAGCAGCGGGACAGGCTCAGGCCAGCCCCAGCATTTT.

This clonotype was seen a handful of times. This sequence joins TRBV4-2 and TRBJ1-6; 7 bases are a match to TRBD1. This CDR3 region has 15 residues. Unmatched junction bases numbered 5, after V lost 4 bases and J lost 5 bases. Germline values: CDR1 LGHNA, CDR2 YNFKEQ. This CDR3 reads CASSRGQDNNSPLHF. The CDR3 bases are TGTGCCAGCAGCCGAGGACAGGATAATAATTCACCCCTCCACTTT.

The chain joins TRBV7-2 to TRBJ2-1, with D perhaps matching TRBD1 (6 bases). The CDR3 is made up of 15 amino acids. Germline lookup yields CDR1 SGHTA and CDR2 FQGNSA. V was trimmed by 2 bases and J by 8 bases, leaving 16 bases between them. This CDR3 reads CASSLFRGIGDEQFF. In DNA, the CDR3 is TGTGCCAGCAGCTTATTCAGGGGTATAGGGGATGAGCAGTTCTTC.

The CDR3 sequence is CASSKYQQGGYGYTF. For the CDR3, the DNA is TGTGCCAGCAGCAAGTACCAACAGGGGGGTTATGGCTACACCTTC. The chain couples TRBV11-2 to TRBJ1-2, with 8 nucleotides matching TRBD1. This CDR3 comprises 15 residues. The ends lost 5 bases at V and 5 bases at J; junction bases unmatched: 10. Germline CDR1 SGHAT, CDR2 FQNNGV.

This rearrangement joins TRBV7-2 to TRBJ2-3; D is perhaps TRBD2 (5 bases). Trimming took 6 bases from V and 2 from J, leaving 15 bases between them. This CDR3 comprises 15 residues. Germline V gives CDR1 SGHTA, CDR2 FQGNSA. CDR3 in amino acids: CASSASPSPTDTQYF. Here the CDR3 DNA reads TGTGCCAGCAGTGCCTCGCCTAGCCCCACAGATACGCAGTATTTT.

The CDR3 here is CASSLNRGLALYEQYF. The CDR3, as DNA: TGTGCCAGCAGCTTAAACAGAGGGCTAGCGCTTTACGAGCAGTACTTC. The chain employs TRBV7-8 and TRBJ2-7; D is perhaps TRBD2 (6 bases). Trimming shortened V by 2 bases and J by 4 bases, and 18 bases separated the two germline ends. Germline assignment: CDR1 SGHVS and CDR2 FQNEAQ. The CDR3 is 16 residues long.

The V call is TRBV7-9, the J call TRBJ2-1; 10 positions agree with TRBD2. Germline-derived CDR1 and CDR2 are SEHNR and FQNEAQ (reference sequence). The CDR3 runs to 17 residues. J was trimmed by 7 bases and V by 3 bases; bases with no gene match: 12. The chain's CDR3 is CASSFPLAGVGGNEQFF. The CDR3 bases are TGTGCCAGCAGCTTCCCCCTAGCGGGAGTTGGGGGGAATGAGCAGTTCTTC.

The CDR3 coding sequence is TGTGCCAGCAGCCCCCGGACAGGGGGGAATTCACCCCTCCACTTT. Its translation is CASSPRTGGNSPLHF. The J gene is TRBJ1-6, the V gene TRBV5-6; 10 nucleotides align to TRBD1. There are 15 residues in the CDR3. Trimming at V came to 4 bases and at J to 7 bases, leaving 5 bases not matched to a gene. CDR1 and CDR2 from the germline V gene are SGHDT and YYEEEE.

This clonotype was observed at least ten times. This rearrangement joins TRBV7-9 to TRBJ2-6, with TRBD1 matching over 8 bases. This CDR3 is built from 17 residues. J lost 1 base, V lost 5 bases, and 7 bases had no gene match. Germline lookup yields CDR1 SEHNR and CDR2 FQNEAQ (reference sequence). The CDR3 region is CASSTRQGRSGANVLTF. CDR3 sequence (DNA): TGTGCCAGCAGCACCCGACAGGGGAGGTCTGGGGCCAACGTCCTGACTTTC.

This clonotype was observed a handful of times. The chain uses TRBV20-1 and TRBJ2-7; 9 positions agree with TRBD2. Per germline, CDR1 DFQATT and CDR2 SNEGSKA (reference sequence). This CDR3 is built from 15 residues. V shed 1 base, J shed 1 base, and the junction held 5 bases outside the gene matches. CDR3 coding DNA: TGCAGTGCTAGAGCCCCGGGACTAGCATCCTACGAGCAGTACTTC. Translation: CSARAPGLASYEQYF.

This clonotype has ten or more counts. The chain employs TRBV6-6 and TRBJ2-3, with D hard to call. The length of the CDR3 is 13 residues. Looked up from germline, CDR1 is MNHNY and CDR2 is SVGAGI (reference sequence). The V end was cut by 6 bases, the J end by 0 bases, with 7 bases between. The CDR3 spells CASRSDSTDTQYF. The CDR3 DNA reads TGTGCCAGCAGATCGGACAGCACAGATACGCAGTATTTT.

The CDR3 is CASSFVGEIEAFF. The DNA for the CDR3 is TGTGCCAGCAGCTTTGTGGGTGAAATTGAAGCTTTCTTT. The chain links TRBV11-2 to TRBJ1-1; no clear D. Germline V CDR1 and CDR2: SGHAT, FQNNGV. The CDR3 runs 13 residues. V was shortened by 3 bases and J by 7 bases, with 12 bases between the two germline ends.

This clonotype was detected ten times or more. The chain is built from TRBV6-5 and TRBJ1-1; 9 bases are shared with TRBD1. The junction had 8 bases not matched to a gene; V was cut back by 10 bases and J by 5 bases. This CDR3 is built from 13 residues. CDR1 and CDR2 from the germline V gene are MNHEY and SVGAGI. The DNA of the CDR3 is TGTGCCAACTCTCAGGGGACAGGGACTGAAGCTTTCTTT. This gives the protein CANSQGTGTEAFF.

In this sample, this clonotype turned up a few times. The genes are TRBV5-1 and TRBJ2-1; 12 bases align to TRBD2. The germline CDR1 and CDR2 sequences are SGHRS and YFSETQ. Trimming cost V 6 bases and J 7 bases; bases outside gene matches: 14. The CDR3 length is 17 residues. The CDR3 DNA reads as TGCGCCAGCACCCTGGGGCTAGCGGGGGGGCCGGGTAATGAGCAGTTCTTC. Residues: CASTLGLAGGPGNEQFF.

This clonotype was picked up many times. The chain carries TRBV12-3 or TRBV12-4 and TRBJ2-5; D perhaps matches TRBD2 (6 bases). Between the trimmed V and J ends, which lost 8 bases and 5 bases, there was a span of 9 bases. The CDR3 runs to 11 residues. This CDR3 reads CASGTAETQYF. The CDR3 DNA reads TGTGCCAGCGGGACTGCTGAGACCCAGTACTTC.

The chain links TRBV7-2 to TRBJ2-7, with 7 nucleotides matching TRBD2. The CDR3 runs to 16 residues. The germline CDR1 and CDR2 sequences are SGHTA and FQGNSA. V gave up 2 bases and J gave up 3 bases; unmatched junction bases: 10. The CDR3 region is CASSLRRGGADYEQYF. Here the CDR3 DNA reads TGTGCCAGCAGCTTACGGCGGGGAGGGGCCGACTACGAGCAGTACTTC. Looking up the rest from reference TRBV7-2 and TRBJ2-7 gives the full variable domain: GAGVSQSPSNKVTEKGKDVELRCDPISGHTALYWYRQSLGQGLEFLIYFQGNSAPDKSGLPSDRFSAERTGGSVSTLTIQRTQQEDSAVYLCASSLRRGGADYEQYFGPGTRLTVT.

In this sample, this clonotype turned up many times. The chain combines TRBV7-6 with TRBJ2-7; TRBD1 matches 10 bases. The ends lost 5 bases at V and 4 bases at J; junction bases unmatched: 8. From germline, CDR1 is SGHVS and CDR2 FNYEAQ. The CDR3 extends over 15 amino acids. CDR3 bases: TGTGCCAGCAGCCCGTGGACAGGGGGTTCTTACGAGCAGTACTTC. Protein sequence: CASSPWTGGSYEQYF.

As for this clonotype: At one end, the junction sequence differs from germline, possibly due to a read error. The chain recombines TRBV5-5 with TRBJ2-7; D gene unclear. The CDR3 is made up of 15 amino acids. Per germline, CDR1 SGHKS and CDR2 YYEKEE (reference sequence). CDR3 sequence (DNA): TGTGCCAACAGCCACGCGGCCTCCGCCTCCTACGAGCAGTACTTC. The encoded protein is CANSHAASASYEQYF.

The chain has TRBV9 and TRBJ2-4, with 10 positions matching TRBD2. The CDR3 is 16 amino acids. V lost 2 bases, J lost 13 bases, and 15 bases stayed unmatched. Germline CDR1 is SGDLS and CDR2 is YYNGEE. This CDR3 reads CASSVSSGGPQETQYF. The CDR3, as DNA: TGTGCCAGCAGCGTGTCTAGCGGGGGTCCCCAAGAAACCCAGTACTTC.

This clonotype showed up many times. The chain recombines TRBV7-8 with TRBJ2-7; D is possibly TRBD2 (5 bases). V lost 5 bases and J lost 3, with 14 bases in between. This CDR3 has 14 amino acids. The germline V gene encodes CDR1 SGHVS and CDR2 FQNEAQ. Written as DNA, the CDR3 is TGTGCCAGCAGCCAAAGCGGAATTTACTACGAGCAGTACTTC. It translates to CASSQSGIYYEQYF.